This T cell receptor (beta chain) appears in the sequencing data of a study of T cell responses to AZD1222 COVID-19 vaccine. Study-wide points: Clonal diversity was possibly underestimated; the donors were predominantly white British and more often female. Scientists sampled the repertoires only once the peak T cell response had passed. Following two doses of AZD1222, Spike-specific TCR breadth and depth rose. Researchers report vaccine-associated CD4 TCRs spanning spike, with dominance at 160-218 and 743-854.

Concerning this clone itself: Its cognate antigen is unknown.

Germline V lookup: CDR1 SGHTA, CDR2 FQGNSA. V lost 3 bases and J lost 12; bases outside the gene matches: 7. This CDR3 is built from 13 residues. Assay used: immunoSEQ multiplex PCR; TCRdb lists only in-frame clones, some missing. This sample has around 170,000 clones, with just over 85% found just once. This TCR came from an adult who received the AZD1222 COVID-19 vaccine. The chain joins TRBV7-2 to TRBJ1-4, with 7 nucleotides matching TRBD1. The source was peripheral blood, collected 28 days after the second AZD1222 dose. The CDR3 bases are TGTGCCAGCAGCTTCGGACAGGAGGGGGAACTGTTTTTT. Its protein product is CASSFGQEGELFF.